Below, one TCR beta chain is given with its context. This sample was included in a study of blood T cell repertoires in COVID-19. Study in general: The samples span acute and convalescent COVID-19 from the United States, Italy and Spain. PBMCs, B-cell-depleted T cells, or T cells were the source of the cDNA or gDNA that made up the material.

The CDR3 runs 14 residues. The germline V gene has CDR1 MDHEN and CDR2 SYDVKM. The trim removed 6 bases at V and 7 bases at J, leaving 10 bases unmatched. Some clones are missing from TCRdb's copy, which holds only in-frame ones; the method was immunoSEQ multiplex PCR. The table lists 95,000 to 100,000 clones, about 90% of them singletons. The sequence derives from a woman aged 25 to 39 with acute or convalescent COVID-19. Material: peripheral blood. The rearrangement uses TRBV28 and TRBJ2-7, with 9 bases matching TRBD1. CDR3 loop: CASSPPGQGGEQYF. DNA for the CDR3: TGTGCCAGCAGCCCTCCGGGACAGGGAGGGGAGCAGTACTTC.